The 32 T cell receptor beta chains below all came from one sample that was sequenced in a study of shared clonotypes between healthy human individuals. Some clones are missing from TCRdb's copy, which holds only in-frame ones; the method was immunoSEQ multiplex PCR. This table has some 2.4 million clones, approximately 93% appearing once. Sequenced material: naive CD4+ T cells from PBMCs. Subset in this sample: CD45RA+ positively selected. These TCRs come from a man between 18 and 29 years old in good health. Some clones in this sample may be carry-over from other donors' samples.

This clone appeared once. V and J are TRBV19 and TRBJ2-3; D perhaps matches TRBD2 (6 bases). The length of the CDR3 is 14 residues. V dropped 7 bases and J dropped 6 bases, with 17 bases sitting between them. Germline CDR1 LNHDA, CDR2 SQIVND (reference sequence). In nucleotides, the CDR3 is TGTGCCAGTACAATGGGGGGTTTGGCGGATACGCAGTATTTT. Its protein is CASTMGGLADTQYF.

V usage is TRBV27 and J usage is TRBJ2-1, with D maybe TRBD2 (6 bases). CDR3 size: 13 residues. V was shortened by 10 bases and J by 9 bases, with 19 bases between the two germline ends. CDR1 MNHEY and CDR2 SMNVEV come from the germline V gene (reference sequence). The CDR3 coding sequence is TGTGCCATCCGTCGACTGGGAGGAGTTGAGCAGTTCTTC. Its protein product is CAIRRLGGVEQFF.

This chain links TRBV7-9 with TRBJ2-7; D is unclear. The V end lost 8 bases, the J end lost 2 bases, and 13 bases lay between the germline ends. The CDR3 totals 13 residues. Germline V gene data show CDR1 as SEHNR and CDR2 as FQNEAQ (reference sequence). CDR3 residues: CASSPGSPYEQYF. The CDR3 coding sequence is TGTGCCAGCTCCCCGGGCAGCCCCTACGAGCAGTACTTC.

The chain recombines TRBV7-2 with TRBJ1-3; 7 bases are shared with TRBD1. The CDR3 spans 12 residues. V trimming: 3 bases; J trimming: 13 bases; junction bases outside the gene matches: 6. The V gene's germline CDR1 is SGHTA and CDR2 FQGNSA. The CDR3, as DNA: TGTGCCAGCAGCTTCGACAGGGCCCTAATATATTTT. Protein: CASSFDRALIYF. The whole variable domain, remainder taken from reference TRBV7-2 and TRBJ1-3, is GAGVSQSPSNKVTEKGKDVELRCDPISGHTALYWYRQSLGQGLEFLIYFQGNSAPDKSGLPSDRFSAERTGGSVSTLTIQRTQQEDSAVYLCASSFDRALIYFGEGSWLTVV.

V usage is TRBV19 and J usage is TRBJ2-6; D not resolved. Germline V gene data show CDR1 as LNHDA and CDR2 as SQIVND (reference sequence). Trimming pared 10 bases from V and 1 base from J, leaving 17 bases between. This CDR3 is 16 amino acids long. DNA for the CDR3: TGTGCCACTGGTAGGCCTTCAGTATCTGGGGCCAACGTCCTGACTTTC. It translates to CATGRPSVSGANVLTF.

V gene TRBV29-1 combines with J gene TRBJ1-6; D unresolved. Germline lookup yields CDR1 SQVTM and CDR2 ANQGSEA. The CDR3 runs to 12 residues. The ends were cut back, 0 bases at V and 14 bases at J, with 11 bases in the middle. The CDR3 loop reads CSVEDLGRALHF. The DNA for the CDR3 is TGCAGCGTTGAAGATCTGGGGAGGGCCCTCCACTTT.

The chain is built from TRBV5-1 and TRBJ2-4; 11 nucleotides match TRBD2. V dropped 4 bases and J dropped 6; count of bases not matched to a gene: 6. Germline V gene sequence: CDR1 SGHRS, CDR2 YFSETQ. There are 15 residues in the CDR3. CDR3 loop: CASSLTGTSGNIQYF. CDR3 nucleotides: TGCGCCAGCAGCCTCACCGGGACTAGCGGAAACATTCAGTACTTC.

This clone was seen only once. The chain employs TRBV6-6 and TRBJ1-5, with 7 bases that match TRBD1. Germline V gene data show CDR1 as MNHNY and CDR2 as SVGAGI (reference sequence). V shed 2 bases and J 13 bases; nucleotides not matched to a gene: 11. CDR3 size: 14 residues. The CDR3: CASSYRGLSPVQHF. The CDR3 region has the DNA TGTGCCAGCAGTTACAGGGGGCTTTCTCCGGTTCAGCATTTT.

This clone was seen only once. The chain has TRBV5-4 and TRBJ1-2; D is unresolved. Germline V gene data show CDR1 as SGHNT and CDR2 as YYREEE (reference sequence). Trimming took off 3 bases at V and 8 bases at J, with 17 bases between the two ends. The CDR3 is 14 residues long. DNA of the CDR3: TGTGCCAGCAGCTCAGGATCGCTCTCTCAGGGCTACACCTTC. Residues: CASSSGSLSQGYTF.

The chain is built from TRBV5-4 and TRBJ1-3, with a tentative D call TRBD1 (5 bases). The CDR3 loop spans 18 amino acids. V lost 0 bases to trimming and J lost 0 bases, with 16 bases between them. The germline V gene encodes CDR1 SGHNT and CDR2 YYREEE (reference sequence). CDR3 in DNA: TGTGCCAGCAGCTTGGCCGGGTCCGGGGGGAACTCTGGAAACACCATATATTTT. Translated, it gives CASSLAGSGGNSGNTIYF.

This clone showed up just once. The chain couples TRBV5-6 to TRBJ2-4; TRBD2 aligns across 7 bases. CDR3 length: 15 amino acids. The germline CDR1 and CDR2 sequences are SGHDT and YYEEEE. V was clipped by 6 bases and J by 1 base; unmatched bases: 7. CDR3: CASIFFGGAKNIQYF. For the CDR3, the DNA is TGTGCCAGCATCTTCTTCGGGGGGGCCAAAAACATTCAGTACTTC.

V and J are TRBV10-1 and TRBJ1-2; TRBD1 agrees at 9 bases. From germline, CDR1 is WNHNN and CDR2 SYGVQD (reference sequence). CDR3 length equals 19 residues. V was pared by 4 bases and J by 7 bases, with 22 bases of the junction left unmatched. CDR3 in amino acids: CASSAQLSRDRAGTSGYTF. In DNA form, the CDR3 reads TGCGCCAGCAGTGCCCAATTGTCCCGGGACAGGGCCGGGACTAGTGGCTACACCTTC.

The chain combines TRBV5-1 with TRBJ2-1; 8 bases are a match to TRBD1. The CDR3 loop spans 18 amino acids. Trimming removed 4 bases from V and 3 bases from J; junction bases left unmatched: 15. Germline CDR1 SGHRS, CDR2 YFSETQ. CDR3 loop: CASSPGQAADSLYNEQFF. In DNA, the CDR3 is TGCGCCAGCAGCCCGGGACAGGCCGCGGACAGCCTCTACAATGAGCAGTTCTTC.

The chain joins TRBV15 to TRBJ2-1; 7 bases agree with TRBD2. With V trimmed by 0 bases and J by 10 bases, 21 bases remained unmatched. This CDR3 is 19 amino acids long. Per germline, CDR1 LNHNV and CDR2 YYDKDF (reference sequence). CDR3 amino acids: CATSRDGGGGRSIFKEQFF. The CDR3 DNA reads as TGTGCCACCAGCAGAGATGGGGGTGGCGGGAGATCAATCTTCAAGGAGCAGTTCTTC.

The chain links TRBV14 to TRBJ2-1; D is possibly TRBD2 (6 bases). Germline V gene lookup returns CDR1 SGHDN and CDR2 FVKESK. Trimming removed 3 bases from V and 0 bases from J, with 12 bases in between. The CDR3 loop spans 16 amino acids. CDR3: CASSQAGTPSYNEQFF. CDR3 bases: TGTGCCAGCAGCCAGGCCGGGACTCCCTCCTACAATGAGCAGTTCTTC.

A note on this clone: Other DNA sequences of this sample code for an identical CDR3. The V gene is TRBV6-5, the J gene TRBJ1-5, with D maybe TRBD1 (5 bases). The germline V and J ends were trimmed by 6 bases and 1 base, with 7 bases remaining between them. The germline CDR1 and CDR2 sequences are MNHEY and SVGAGI. The CDR3 is 13 amino acids. CDR3 residues: CASRRDSNQPQHF. The CDR3 bases are TGTGCCAGCAGGCGGGACAGCAATCAGCCCCAGCATTTT.

The rearrangement joins TRBV7-6 to TRBJ2-1; D unresolved. The V gene's germline CDR1 is SGHVS and CDR2 FNYEAQ. The CDR3 has 12 residues. The germline V and J ends were trimmed by 1 base and 8 bases, with 6 bases remaining between them. The CDR3 here is CASSLGVDEQFF. DNA for the CDR3: TGTGCCAGCAGCTTAGGGGTGGATGAGCAGTTCTTC.

The chain employs TRBV14 and TRBJ2-7; 7 bases are shared with TRBD2. This CDR3 region has 14 residues. Trimming at V came to 4 bases and at J to 9 bases, leaving 12 bases not matched to a gene. CDR1 and CDR2 (germline): SGHDN, FVKESK. CDR3 DNA sequence: TGTGCCAGCAGCCCGGAACGCGGGGGTGTTGCGCAGTACTTC. Residues: CASSPERGGVAQYF.

This clone showed up just once. The chain links TRBV28 to TRBJ1-5, with D perhaps TRBD1 (5 bases). Trimming cost V 5 bases and J 4 bases, with 12 bases left between them. The CDR3 is made up of 14 amino acids. The germline V gene encodes CDR1 MDHEN and CDR2 SYDVKM. In DNA form, the CDR3 reads TGTGCCAGCAGTACCCTCCAGGGAAATCAGCCCCAGCATTTT. Encoded protein: CASSTLQGNQPQHF.

The V gene is TRBV19, the J gene TRBJ2-7; a weak D match, TRBD2 (6 bases). The CDR3 is 13 residues long. V was trimmed by 2 bases and J by 6 bases, leaving 11 bases between them. Germline V lookup: CDR1 LNHDA, CDR2 SQIVND (reference sequence). The CDR3 sequence is CASSIIVGGEQYF. In DNA form, the CDR3 reads TGTGCCAGTAGTATAATAGTGGGAGGCGAGCAGTACTTC.

The chain employs TRBV2 and TRBJ1-3, with D possibly being TRBD1 (6 bases). The length of the CDR3 is 14 residues. Trimming shortened V by 0 bases and J by 8 bases, and 11 bases separated the two germline ends. Germline V gene sequence: CDR1 SNHLY, CDR2 FYNNEI. CDR3 sequence reads: CASSEAWGRDTIYF. CDR3 sequence (DNA): TGTGCCAGCAGTGAAGCCTGGGGGCGTGACACCATATATTTT.

This chain links TRBV9 with TRBJ2-5, with a weak D call TRBD2 (6 bases). Germline CDR1 is SGDLS and CDR2 is YYNGEE. With 0 bases removed from V and 5 bases from J, the gap between germline ends came to 11 bases. This CDR3 has 14 amino acids. The CDR3 loop is CASSVDGSRETQYF. CDR3 in DNA: TGTGCCAGCAGCGTAGACGGGAGTCGGGAGACCCAGTACTTC. Full variable domain (missing parts from reference TRBV9 and TRBJ2-5): DSGVTQTPKHLITATGQRVTLRCSPRSGDLSVYWYQQSLDQGLQFLIQYYNGEERAKGNILERFSAQQFPDLHSELNLSSLELGDSALYFCASSVDGSRETQYFGPGTRLLVL.

This clone appeared once. In DNA, the CDR3 is TGTGCCAGCAGCTTATTCGCCACAGGCTACACAGATACGCAGTATTTT. It specifies CASSLFATGYTDTQYF. The chain is built from TRBV7-8 and TRBJ2-3; D may be TRBD1 (5 bases). Germline V gene sequence: CDR1 SGHVS, CDR2 FQNEAQ. This CDR3 comprises 16 residues. V lost 2 bases and J lost 2, with 14 bases in between. The whole variable domain, remainder taken from reference TRBV7-8 and TRBJ2-3, is GAGVSQSPRYKVAKRGQDVALRCDPISGHVSLFWYQQALGQGPEFLTYFQNEAQLDKSGLPSDRFFAERPEGSVSTLKIQRTQQEDSAVYLCASSLFATGYTDTQYFGPGTRLTVL.

Regarding this clone: Other DNA sequences in the same sample also yield this CDR3. This chain connects TRBV29-1 to TRBJ1-3; D might be TRBD1 (5 bases). Germline V gene lookup returns CDR1 SQVTM and CDR2 ANQGSEA. CDR3 length: 13 amino acids. V dropped 4 bases and J dropped 2 bases, with 9 bases sitting between them. CDR3 region: CSVAGLTGNTIYF. The CDR3 DNA follows: TGCAGCGTTGCGGGACTTACTGGAAACACCATATATTTT.

This chain links TRBV5-1 with TRBJ2-7; the D call may be TRBD1 or TRBD2 (6 bases each). V was cut by 1 base and J by 0 bases, with 11 bases left in between. The CDR3 loop spans 15 amino acids. The germline CDR1 and CDR2 sequences are SGHRS and YFSETQ. As DNA, the CDR3 is TGCGCCAGCAGCTTGAAAGGGGGGAGCTCCTACGAGCAGTACTTC. This encodes CASSLKGGSSYEQYF.

This chain connects TRBV10-3 to TRBJ2-3; D unresolved. From germline, CDR1 is ENHRY and CDR2 SYGVKD. Trimming stripped 7 bases from V and 0 bases from J, with 11 bases between. The CDR3 sequence is 14 residues long. CDR3 loop: CAIKPDLSTDTQYF. The CDR3 DNA follows: TGTGCCATCAAACCAGACCTAAGCACAGATACGCAGTATTTT.

The chain has TRBV7-2 and TRBJ2-5; 9 bases line up with TRBD2. The germline V gene has CDR1 SGHTA and CDR2 FQGNSA. Losses at the gene ends were 7 bases for V and 4 bases for J; bases not matched to a gene: 7. The CDR3 is 14 amino acids. CDR3 DNA: TGTGCCAGCAACGTAGCGGGAGCTGGAGAGACCCAGTACTTC. It encodes CASNVAGAGETQYF.

This chain uses TRBV7-2 with TRBJ2-5; 10 bases match TRBD2. CDR1 SGHTA and CDR2 FQGNSA come from the germline V gene. V lost 5 bases, J lost 3 bases, and 6 bases stayed unmatched. There are 15 residues in the CDR3. CDR3 in DNA: TGTGCCAGCAGCCCCGGGACTAGCGTTGAAGAGACCCAGTACTTC. This codes for CASSPGTSVEETQYF.

This clone appeared once. Different DNA sequences within this sample yield the same CDR3. V and J are TRBV5-1 and TRBJ1-1; D remains unclear. The V end lost 0 bases, the J end lost 4 bases, and 10 bases lay between the germline ends. The CDR3 is 14 residues long. The germline V gene has CDR1 SGHRS and CDR2 YFSETQ. The CDR3: CASSLGEGSTEAFF. The CDR3 nucleotides are TGCGCCAGCAGCTTGGGTGAAGGGAGCACTGAAGCTTTCTTT.

The chain couples TRBV7-2 to TRBJ2-1, with 7 positions matching TRBD1. The CDR3 is made up of 15 amino acids. CDR1 and CDR2 (germline): SGHTA, FQGNSA. V lost 5 bases to trimming and J lost 8 bases; unmatched junction nucleotides: 12. The CDR3 spells CASSRTGTEIHEQFF. In DNA form, the CDR3 reads TGTGCCAGCAGCCGAACCGGGACAGAAATCCATGAGCAGTTCTTC. Full variable domain (outside the CDR3, taken from reference TRBV7-2 and TRBJ2-1): GAGVSQSPSNKVTEKGKDVELRCDPISGHTALYWYRQSLGQGLEFLIYFQGNSAPDKSGLPSDRFSAERTGGSVSTLTIQRTQQEDSAVYLCASSRTGTEIHEQFFGPGTRLTVL.

The chain uses TRBV6-5 and TRBJ2-7; D is possibly TRBD2 (6 bases). Trimming pared 5 bases from V and 2 bases from J, leaving 10 bases between. This CDR3 spans 13 amino acids. Germline lookup yields CDR1 MNHEY and CDR2 SVGAGI. CDR3 sequence (DNA): TGTGCCAGCAGTGGGACTTCCACCTACGAGCAGTACTTC. It specifies CASSGTSTYEQYF.

The chain carries TRBV5-1 and TRBJ2-3; 11 positions match TRBD2. The CDR3 has 16 residues. The germline gives CDR1 SGHRS, CDR2 YFSETQ. With 4 bases clipped from V and 0 bases from J, the junction kept 4 bases outside the gene matches. The CDR3 DNA follows: TGCGCCAGCAGCGAGGGACTAGCGGAGAGCACAGATACGCAGTATTTT. It yields the protein CASSEGLAESTDTQYF.